In this sample, the clone carrying this T cell receptor beta chain turned up a few times. What it binds is not known. TCRdb re-called the PCR reads with MiXCR. This sample carries over 35,000 clones, roughly 17% of them seen once, and the ten largest clones take 9% to 10%. The V end was cut by 3 bases, the J end by 6 bases, with 9 bases between. The CDR3 spans 13 residues. The data were obtained in a study of metastatic and nonmetastatic thyroid tumors. Study as a whole: Thyroid patients, malignant and benign, had repertoires compared across blood and tumor or nodule tissue. Study-level results: The reported finding was significantly higher TCR beta diversity in malignant thyroid tumors relative to benign nodules, in blood and tumor.

Not a single patient had been given any form of treatment at any point before undergoing thyroid surgery. This TCR was recovered from a female donor with papillary thyroid cancer or a benign thyroid nodule (not recorded which). Some clones in this sample may be carry-over from other donors' samples. J is TRBJ1-5 and V is TRBV12-3 or TRBV12-4; no reliable D call. The sample taken for sequencing was tumor tissue. In DNA, the CDR3 is TGTGCCAGCAGTTTGGAAGGAAGTCAGCCCCAGCATTTT. Translation: CASSLEGSQPQHF.